This T cell receptor (beta chain) derives from a study of blood T cell repertoires in COVID-19. Study-level information: Sources were T cells, B-cell-depleted T cells, or PBMCs; the material itself was cDNA or gDNA.

Trimming pared 6 bases from V and 9 bases from J, leaving 15 bases between. Germline CDR1 reads SGHTA; CDR2 reads FQGNSA. The CDR3 has 13 residues. Profiling relied on immunoSEQ multiplex PCR, and the TCRdb table lists in-frame clones only, not all of them. The table has roughly 97,000 clones, about 89% seen once. Sequencing input: peripheral blood. This rearrangement joins TRBV7-2 to TRBJ2-1; TRBD1 is a possible D gene (5 bases). This receptor was identified in a man aged 50 or older with acute or convalescent COVID-19. CDR3 nucleotides: TGTGCCAGCAGGGACCTCAGGGCCCTTGAGCAGTTCTTC. Translated, it gives CASRDLRALEQFF.